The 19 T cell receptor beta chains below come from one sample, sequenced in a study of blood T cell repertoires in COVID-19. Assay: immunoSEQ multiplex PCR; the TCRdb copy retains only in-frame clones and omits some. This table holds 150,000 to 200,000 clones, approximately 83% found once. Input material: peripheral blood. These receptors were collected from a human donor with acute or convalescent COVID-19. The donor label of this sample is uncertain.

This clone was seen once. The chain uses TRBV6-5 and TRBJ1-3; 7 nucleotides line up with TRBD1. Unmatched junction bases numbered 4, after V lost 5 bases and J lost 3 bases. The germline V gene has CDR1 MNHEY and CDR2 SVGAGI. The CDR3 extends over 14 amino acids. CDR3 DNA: TGTGCCAGCAGTCCAGGACAGGTTGGAAACACCATATATTTT. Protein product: CASSPGQVGNTIYF.

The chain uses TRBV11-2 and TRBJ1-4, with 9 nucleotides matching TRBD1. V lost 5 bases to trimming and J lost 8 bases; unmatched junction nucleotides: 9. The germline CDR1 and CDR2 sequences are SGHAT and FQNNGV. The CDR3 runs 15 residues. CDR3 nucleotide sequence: TGTGCCAGCAGCCGTGGTAGGGACAGGGAGGAAAAACTGTTTTTT. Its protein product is CASSRGRDREEKLFF.

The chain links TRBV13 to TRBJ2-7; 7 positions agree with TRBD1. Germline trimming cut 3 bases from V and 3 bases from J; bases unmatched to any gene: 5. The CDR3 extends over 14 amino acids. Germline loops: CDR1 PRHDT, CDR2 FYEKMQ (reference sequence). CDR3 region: CASSFGTADYEQYF. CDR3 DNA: TGTGCCAGCAGCTTTGGGACAGCAGACTACGAGCAGTACTTC.

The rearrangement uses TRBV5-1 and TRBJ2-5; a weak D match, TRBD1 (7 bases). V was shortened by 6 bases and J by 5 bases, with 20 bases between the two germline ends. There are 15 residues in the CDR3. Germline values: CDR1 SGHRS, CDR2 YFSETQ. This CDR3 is CASTLQGRMEETQYF. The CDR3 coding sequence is TGCGCCAGCACCTTACAGGGGAGGATGGAGGAGACCCAGTACTTC.

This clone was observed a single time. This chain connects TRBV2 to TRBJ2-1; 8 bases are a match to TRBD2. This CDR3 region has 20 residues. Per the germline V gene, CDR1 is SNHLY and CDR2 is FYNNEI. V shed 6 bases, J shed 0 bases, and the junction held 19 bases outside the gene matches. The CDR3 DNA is TGTGCCAGCAGCCTGGTGGCGGGAGGAATCGTTCTCAGCTCCTACAATGAGCAGTTCTTC. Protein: CASSLVAGGIVLSSYNEQFF.

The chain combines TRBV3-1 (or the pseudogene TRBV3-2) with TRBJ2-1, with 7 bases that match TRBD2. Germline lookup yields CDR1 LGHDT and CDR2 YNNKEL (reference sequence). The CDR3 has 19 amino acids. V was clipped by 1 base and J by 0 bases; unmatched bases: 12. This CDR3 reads CASSQVTGGSVSSYNEQFF. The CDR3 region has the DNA TGTGCCAGCAGCCAAGTAACTGGCGGGAGTGTTAGCTCCTACAATGAGCAGTTCTTC.

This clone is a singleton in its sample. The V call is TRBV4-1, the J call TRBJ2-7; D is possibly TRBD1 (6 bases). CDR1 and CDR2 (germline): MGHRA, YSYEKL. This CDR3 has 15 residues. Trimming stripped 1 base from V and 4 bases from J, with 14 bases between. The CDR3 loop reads CASSQVRDIRYEQYF. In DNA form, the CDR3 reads TGCGCCAGCAGCCAAGTCCGGGACATAAGATACGAGCAGTACTTC.

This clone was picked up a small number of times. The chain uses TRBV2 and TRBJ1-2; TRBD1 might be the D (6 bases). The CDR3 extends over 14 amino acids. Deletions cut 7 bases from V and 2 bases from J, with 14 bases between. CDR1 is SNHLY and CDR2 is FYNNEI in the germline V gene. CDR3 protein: CASTKNRDNYGYTF. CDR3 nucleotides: TGTGCCAGCACAAAGAACAGGGACAACTATGGCTACACCTTC.

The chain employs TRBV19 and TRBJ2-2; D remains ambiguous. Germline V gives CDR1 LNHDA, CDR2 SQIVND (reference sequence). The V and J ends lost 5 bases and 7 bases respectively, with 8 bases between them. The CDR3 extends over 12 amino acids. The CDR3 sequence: CASSPQYGELFF. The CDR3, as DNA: TGTGCCAGTAGTCCCCAGTACGGGGAGCTGTTTTTT.

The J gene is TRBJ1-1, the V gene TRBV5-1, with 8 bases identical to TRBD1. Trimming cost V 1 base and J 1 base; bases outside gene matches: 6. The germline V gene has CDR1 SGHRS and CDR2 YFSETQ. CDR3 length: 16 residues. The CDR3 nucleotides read TGCGCCAGCAGCTTGCTGCAGGGGGCGTCGAACACTGAAGCTTTCTTT. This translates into CASSLLQGASNTEAFF.

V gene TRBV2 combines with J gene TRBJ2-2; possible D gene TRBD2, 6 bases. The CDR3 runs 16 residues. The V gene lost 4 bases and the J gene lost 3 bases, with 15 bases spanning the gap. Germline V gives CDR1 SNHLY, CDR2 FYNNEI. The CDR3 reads CASSGSSGPHTGELFF. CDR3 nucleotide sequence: TGTGCCAGCAGTGGGTCCAGCGGGCCTCACACCGGGGAGCTGTTTTTT.

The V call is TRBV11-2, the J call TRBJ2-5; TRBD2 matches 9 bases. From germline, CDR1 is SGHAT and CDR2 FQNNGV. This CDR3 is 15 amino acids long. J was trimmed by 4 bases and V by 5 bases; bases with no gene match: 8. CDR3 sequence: CASSPGLANGETQYF. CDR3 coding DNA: TGTGCCAGCAGCCCGGGACTAGCCAATGGAGAGACCCAGTACTTC.

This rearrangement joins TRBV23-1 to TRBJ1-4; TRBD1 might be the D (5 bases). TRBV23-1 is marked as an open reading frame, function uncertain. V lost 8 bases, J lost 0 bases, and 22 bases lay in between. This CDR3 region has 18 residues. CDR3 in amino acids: CASQPGGRNRATNEKLFF. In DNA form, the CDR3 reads TGCGCCAGCCAACCGGGGGGGAGGAATCGGGCAACTAATGAAAAACTGTTTTTT.

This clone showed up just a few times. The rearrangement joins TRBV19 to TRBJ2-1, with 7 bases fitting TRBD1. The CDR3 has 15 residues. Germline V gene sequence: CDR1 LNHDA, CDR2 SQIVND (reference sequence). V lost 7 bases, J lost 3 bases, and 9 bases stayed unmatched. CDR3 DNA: TGTGCCAGTATGCCCGGGACAGCGTTCTACAATGAGCAGTTCTTC. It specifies CASMPGTAFYNEQFF. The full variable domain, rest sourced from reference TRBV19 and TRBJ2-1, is DGGITQSPKYLFRKEGQNVTLSCEQNLNHDAMYWYRQDPGQGLRLIYYSQIVNDFQKGDIAEGYSVSREKKESFPLTVTSAQKNPTAFYLCASMPGTAFYNEQFFGPGTRLTVL.

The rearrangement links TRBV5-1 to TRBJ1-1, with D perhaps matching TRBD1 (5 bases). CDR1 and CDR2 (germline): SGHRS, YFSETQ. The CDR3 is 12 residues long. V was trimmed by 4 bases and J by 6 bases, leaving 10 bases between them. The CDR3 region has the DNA TGCGCCAGCAGCCCGTCAGGGCCTGAAGCTTTCTTT. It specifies CASSPSGPEAFF.

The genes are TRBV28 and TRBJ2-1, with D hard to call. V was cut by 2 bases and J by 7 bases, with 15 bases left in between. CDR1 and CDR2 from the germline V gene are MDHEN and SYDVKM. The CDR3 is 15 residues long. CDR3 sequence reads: CASSLASPVYNEQFF. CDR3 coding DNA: TGTGCCAGCAGTTTAGCCTCCCCGGTTTATAATGAGCAGTTCTTC.

The DNA for the CDR3 is TGTGCCAGCAGTCTACTAGCGGGAGCTCAAGACACCGGGGAGCTGTTTTTT. Its protein is CASSLLAGAQDTGELFF. This rearrangement joins TRBV25-1 to TRBJ2-2; TRBD2 aligns across 11 bases. The CDR3 sequence is 17 residues long. The ends lost 5 bases at V and 3 bases at J; junction bases unmatched: 8. Germline CDR1 MGHDK, CDR2 SYGVNS.

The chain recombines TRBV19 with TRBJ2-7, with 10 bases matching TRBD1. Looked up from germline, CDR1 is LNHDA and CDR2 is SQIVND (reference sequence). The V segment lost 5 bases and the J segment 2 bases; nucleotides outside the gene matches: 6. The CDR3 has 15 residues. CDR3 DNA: TGTGCCAGTAGTCGACAGGGGGCGGGCACCTACGAGCAGTACTTC. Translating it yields CASSRQGAGTYEQYF. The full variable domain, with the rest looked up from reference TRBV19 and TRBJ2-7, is DGGITQSPKYLFRKEGQNVTLSCEQNLNHDAMYWYRQDPGQGLRLIYYSQIVNDFQKGDIAEGYSVSREKKESFPLTVTSAQKNPTAFYLCASSRQGAGTYEQYFGPGTRLTVT.

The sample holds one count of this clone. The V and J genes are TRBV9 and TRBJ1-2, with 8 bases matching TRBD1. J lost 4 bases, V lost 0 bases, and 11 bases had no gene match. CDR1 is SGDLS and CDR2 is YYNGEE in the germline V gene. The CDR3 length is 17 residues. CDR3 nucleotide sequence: TGTGCCAGCAGCGTAGCTGGAGGGACAGGAGGAAGCTATGGCTACACCTTC. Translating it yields CASSVAGGTGGSYGYTF.